One T cell receptor (beta chain) is described in this entry. Its antigen target is currently unknown. Per-nucleotide qualities are absent, and no much larger clonotype sits a single base away. The data belong to a study of blood T cell repertoires in COVID-19 (dated by TCRdb to 2019 to 2021). In terms of the full investigation: Samples covering the acute and convalescent phases of COVID-19 were provided by collaborators in the United States, Italy and Spain. A de-identified subject ID, COVID-19 status, age in years and sex were almost always included in the sample metadata. The prospective study material was composed of cDNA or gDNA derived from T cells, B-cell-depleted T cells, or PBMCs. The dataset comprised deeply sampled blood TCRbeta repertoires from subjects exposed to, actively infected with, or recovered from COVID-19. Where available, HLA class I and class II types were obtained from metadata supplied by the sample provider rather than from assay-based typing. The repertoires were released in a freely available public database meant as a resource for research on the immune response to SARS-CoV-2. The samples were drawn from the first 160 participants of the ongoing ImmuneRACE study and from 1,254 subjects provided by 6 global collaborators.

TCRbeta CDR3 regions were amplified from genomic DNA using the immunoSEQ Assay, a bias-controlled multiplex PCR. In the source study's methods: The number of nucleated cells in each sample was estimated by amplification of reference gene primers within the assay. To quantify the absolute abundance of each unique TCRbeta CDR3 rearrangement, sequence reads were collapsed and filtered. For each sample, productive Simpson clonality was calculated as the square root of Simpson's diversity index over productive rearrangements. TCRdb's version of the immuneACCESS table is confined to in-frame rearrangements and falls short of the full clone set. An unresolved V gene accounts for under half of the shortfall where checked; the remainder is of unknown origin. V, J and clone size derive from that table, while D and trimming were established from the DNA sequence. Recorded for this sample are some 130,000 clones; roughly 78% of them occurred a single time. The ten largest make up less than 7.5% of the sample.

What the authors observed across the whole study: How much clinical and demographic metadata was included differed by source and by participant, and the metadata was provided uncurated.

Cut back by 6 bases and 8 bases, the V and J ends lie 19 bases apart. According to the germline V gene, CDR1 reads MNHEY and CDR2 reads SVGAGI. The CDR3, from cysteine to phenylalanine, totals 15 residues. Just CDR3 DNA is preserved here, 45 bases in frame from base 1. In the prospective study, participants were about 18 to 100 years old, resided in about two dozen geographic areas of the United States, and were enrolled through a virtual design. Cohort assignment in the prospective study relied on participant-reported clinical history from a screening survey and a study questionnaire. Recovered participants in ImmuneRACE Cohort 3 were defined as having two consecutive negative NP/OP PCR tests, clearance from a healthcare professional, or resolution of symptoms. Each participant in the prospective study had whole blood, serum and a nasopharyngeal or oropharyngeal swab collected by mobile phlebotomists. Participants in the prospective study had the option to provide additional blood draws and questionnaires over a roughly 2-month period. Prospective study blood samples were shipped either frozen or at room temperature before DNA extraction.

The sample taken for sequencing was PBMCs or T cells enriched from blood (not recorded which). The source of this sequence is a woman between 45 and 65 years old who had recovered from COVID-19. Recombination joined TRBV6-5 with TRBJ1-4; a tentative D call is TRBD1 (6 bases match). The CDR3 amino acid sequence is: CASSDFRGSMEKLFF. The nucleotide sequence is given as TGTGCCAGCAGCGACTTCAGGGGATCAATGGAAAAACTGTTTTTT.